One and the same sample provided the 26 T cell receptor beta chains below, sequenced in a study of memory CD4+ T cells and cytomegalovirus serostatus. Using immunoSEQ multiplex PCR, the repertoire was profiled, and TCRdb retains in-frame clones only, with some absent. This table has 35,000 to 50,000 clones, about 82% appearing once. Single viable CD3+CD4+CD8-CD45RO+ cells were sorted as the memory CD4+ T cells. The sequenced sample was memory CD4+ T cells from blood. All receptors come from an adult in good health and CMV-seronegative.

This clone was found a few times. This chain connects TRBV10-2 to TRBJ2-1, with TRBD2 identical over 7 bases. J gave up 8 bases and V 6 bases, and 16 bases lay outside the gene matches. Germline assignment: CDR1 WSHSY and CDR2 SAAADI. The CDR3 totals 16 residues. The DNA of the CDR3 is TGCGCCAGCAGAAGCTTGGGTCAGCGGGATGCGGATGAGCAGTTCTTC. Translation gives CASRSLGQRDADEQFF.

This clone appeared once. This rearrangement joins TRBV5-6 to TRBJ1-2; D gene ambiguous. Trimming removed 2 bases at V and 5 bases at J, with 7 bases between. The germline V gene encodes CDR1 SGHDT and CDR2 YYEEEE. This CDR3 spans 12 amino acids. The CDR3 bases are TGTGCCAGCAGCTTTCAACAATATGGCTACACCTTC. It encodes CASSFQQYGYTF.

The CDR3: CASSRTDTQYF. CDR3 DNA: TGTGCCAGCAGCCGGACAGATACGCAGTATTTT. The chain has TRBV7-9 and TRBJ2-3; D is unclear. Germline values: CDR1 SEHNR, CDR2 FQNEAQ (reference sequence). V lost 5 bases to trimming and J lost 3 bases, with 3 bases between them. The CDR3 spans 11 residues.

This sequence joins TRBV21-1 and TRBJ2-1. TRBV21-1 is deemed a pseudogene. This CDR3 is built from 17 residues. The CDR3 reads CASSKLRSGSSYNEQFF. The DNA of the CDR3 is TGTGCCAGCAGCAAGCTCCGGTCCGGCAGCTCCTACAATGAGCAGTTCTTC.

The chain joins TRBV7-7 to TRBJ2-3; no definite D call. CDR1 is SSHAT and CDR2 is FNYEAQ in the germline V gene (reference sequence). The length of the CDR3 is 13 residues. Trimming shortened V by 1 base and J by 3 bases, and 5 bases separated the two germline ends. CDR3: CASSLVQTDTQYF. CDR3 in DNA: TGTGCCAGCAGCTTAGTCCAGACAGATACGCAGTATTTT.

The CDR3 DNA follows: TGTGCCAGTACCCCCTGGGGAGCGGCAGGGAACACAGATACGCAGTATTTT. Encoded protein: CASTPWGAAGNTDTQYF. This sequence joins TRBV19 and TRBJ2-3; D may correspond to TRBD1 or TRBD2 (5 bases each). Germline assignment: CDR1 LNHDA and CDR2 SQIVND (reference sequence). The CDR3 extends over 17 amino acids. V shed 7 bases and J shed 2 bases, with 22 bases lying between them.

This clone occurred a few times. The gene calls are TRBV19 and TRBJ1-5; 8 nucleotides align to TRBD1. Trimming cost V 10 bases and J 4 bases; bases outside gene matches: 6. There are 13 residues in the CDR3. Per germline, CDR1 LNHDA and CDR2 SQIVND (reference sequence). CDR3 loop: CATSRDRNQPQHF. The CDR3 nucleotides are TGTGCCACCTCCCGGGACAGGAATCAGCCCCAGCATTTT.

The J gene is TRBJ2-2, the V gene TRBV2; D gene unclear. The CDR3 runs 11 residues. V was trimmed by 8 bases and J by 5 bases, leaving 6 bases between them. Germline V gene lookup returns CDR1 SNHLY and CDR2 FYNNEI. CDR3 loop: CASRQTGELFF. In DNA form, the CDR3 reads TGTGCCAGCCGACAAACCGGGGAGCTGTTTTTT.

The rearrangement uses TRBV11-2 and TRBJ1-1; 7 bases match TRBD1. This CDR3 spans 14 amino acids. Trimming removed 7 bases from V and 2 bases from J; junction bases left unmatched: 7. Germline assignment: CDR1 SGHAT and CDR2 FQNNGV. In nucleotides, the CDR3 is TGTGCCAGCACCTCCGACAGGGTTAACACTGAAGCTTTCTTT. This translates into CASTSDRVNTEAFF. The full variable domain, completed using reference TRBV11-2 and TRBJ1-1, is EAGVAQSPRYKIIEKRQSVAFWCNPISGHATLYWYQQILGQGPKLLIQFQNNGVVDDSQLPKDRFSAERLKGVDSTLKIQPAKLEDSAVYLCASTSDRVNTEAFFGQGTRLTVV.

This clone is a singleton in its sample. The CDR3 DNA reads as TGTGCCAGCAGCTGGGTGAGAGCGGAAAGCTCCTACAATGAGCAGTTCTTC. It yields the protein CASSWVRAESSYNEQFF. The chain recombines TRBV5-4 with TRBJ2-1; weak D call: TRBD2 (5 bases). The CDR3 totals 17 residues. The V gene lost 3 bases and the J gene lost 0 bases, with 16 bases spanning the gap. The germline CDR1 and CDR2 sequences are SGHNT and YYREEE (reference sequence).

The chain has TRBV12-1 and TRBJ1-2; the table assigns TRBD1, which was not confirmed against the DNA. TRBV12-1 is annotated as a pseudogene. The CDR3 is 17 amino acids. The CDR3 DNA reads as TGTGCCAGCAGCTCCCGCCCGAGACAGGGAAGGTTCTATGGCTACACCTTC. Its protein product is CASSSRPRQGRFYGYTF.

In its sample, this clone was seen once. This chain's CDR3 is CASSLAGPGGETQYF. CDR3 sequence (DNA): TGTGCCAGCAGCTTAGCGGGACCTGGGGGAGAGACCCAGTACTTC. The chain employs TRBV7-7 and TRBJ2-5; the D call may be TRBD1 or TRBD2 (5 bases each). This CDR3 region has 15 residues. Per germline, CDR1 SSHAT and CDR2 FNYEAQ (reference sequence). V shed 0 bases and J shed 4 bases, with 12 bases lying between them.

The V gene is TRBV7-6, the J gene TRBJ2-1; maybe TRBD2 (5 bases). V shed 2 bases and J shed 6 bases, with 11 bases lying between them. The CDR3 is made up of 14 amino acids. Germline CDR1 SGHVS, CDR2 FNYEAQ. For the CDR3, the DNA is TGTGCCAGCAGCTTACCCACACGGGGCAATGAGCAGTTCTTC. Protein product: CASSLPTRGNEQFF.

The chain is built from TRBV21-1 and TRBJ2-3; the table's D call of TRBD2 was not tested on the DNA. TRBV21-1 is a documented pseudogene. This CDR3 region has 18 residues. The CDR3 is CASSSETSGPRIVDTQYF. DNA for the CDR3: TGTGCCAGCAGCAGTGAGACTAGCGGGCCCCGGATTGTAGATACGCAGTATTTT.

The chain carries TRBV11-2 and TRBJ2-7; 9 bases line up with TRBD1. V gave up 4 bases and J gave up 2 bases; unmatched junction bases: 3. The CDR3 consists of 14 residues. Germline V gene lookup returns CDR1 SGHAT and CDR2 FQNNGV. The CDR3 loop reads CASSSGTGPYEQYF. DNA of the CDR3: TGTGCCAGCAGCTCAGGGACAGGGCCCTACGAGCAGTACTTC.

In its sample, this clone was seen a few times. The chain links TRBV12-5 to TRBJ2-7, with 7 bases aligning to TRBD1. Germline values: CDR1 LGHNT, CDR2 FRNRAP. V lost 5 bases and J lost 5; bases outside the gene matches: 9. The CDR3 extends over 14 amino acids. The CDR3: CASGHTGETDEQYF. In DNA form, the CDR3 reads TGTGCTAGTGGTCACACAGGGGAAACAGACGAGCAGTACTTC.

CDR3 in DNA: TGTGCCAGCAGCCCACTTAGCTACACAGATACGCAGTATTTT. Translating it yields CASSPLSYTDTQYF. The V and J genes are TRBV9 and TRBJ2-3; D is unresolved. The CDR3 is made up of 14 amino acids. Trimming removed 4 bases at V and 2 bases at J, with 11 bases between. Germline values: CDR1 SGDLS, CDR2 YYNGEE.

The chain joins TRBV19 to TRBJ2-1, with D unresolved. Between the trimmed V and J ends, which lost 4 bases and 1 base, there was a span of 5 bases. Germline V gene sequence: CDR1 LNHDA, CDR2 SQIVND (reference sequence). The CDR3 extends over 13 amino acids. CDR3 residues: CASSKKSYNEQFF. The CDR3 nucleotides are TGTGCCAGTAGTAAGAAGTCCTACAATGAGCAGTTCTTC.

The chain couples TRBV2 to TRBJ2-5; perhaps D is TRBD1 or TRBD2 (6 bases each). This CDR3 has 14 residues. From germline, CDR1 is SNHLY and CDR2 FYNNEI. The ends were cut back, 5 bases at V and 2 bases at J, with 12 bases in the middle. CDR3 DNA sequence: TGTGCCAGCAGTACACAGGGAGGTCAAGAGACCCAGTACTTC. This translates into CASSTQGGQETQYF. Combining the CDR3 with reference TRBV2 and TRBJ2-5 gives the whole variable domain EPEVTQTPSHQVTQMGQEVILRCVPISNHLYFYWYRQILGQKVEFLVSFYNNEISEKSEIFDDQFSVERPDGSNFTLKIRSTKLEDSAMYFCASSTQGGQETQYFGPGTRLLVL.

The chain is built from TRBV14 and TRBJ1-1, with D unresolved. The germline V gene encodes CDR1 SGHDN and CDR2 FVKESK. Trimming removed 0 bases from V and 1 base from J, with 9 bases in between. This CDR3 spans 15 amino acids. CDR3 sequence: CASSQDGGENTEAFF. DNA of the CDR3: TGTGCCAGCAGCCAAGACGGAGGAGAGAACACTGAAGCTTTCTTT. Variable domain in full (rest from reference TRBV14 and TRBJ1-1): EAGVTQFPSHSVIEKGQTVTLRCDPISGHDNLYWYRRVMGKEIKFLLHFVKESKQDESGMPNNRFLAERTGGTYSTLKVQPAELEDSGVYFCASSQDGGENTEAFFGQGTRLTVV.

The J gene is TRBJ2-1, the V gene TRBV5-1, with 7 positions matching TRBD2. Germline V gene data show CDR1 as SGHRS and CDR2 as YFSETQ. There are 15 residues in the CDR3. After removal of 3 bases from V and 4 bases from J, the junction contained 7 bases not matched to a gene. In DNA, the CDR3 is TGCGCCAGCAGCTCCGGGACTACCATTTACAATGAGCAGTTCTTC. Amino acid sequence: CASSSGTTIYNEQFF.

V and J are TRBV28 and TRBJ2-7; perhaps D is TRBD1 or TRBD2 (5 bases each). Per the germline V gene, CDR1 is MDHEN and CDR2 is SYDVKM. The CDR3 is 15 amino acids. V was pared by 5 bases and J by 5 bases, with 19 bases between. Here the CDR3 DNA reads TGTGCCAGCAGTATGCAGGGTCGGGGTACAGACGAGCAGTACTTC. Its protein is CASSMQGRGTDEQYF.

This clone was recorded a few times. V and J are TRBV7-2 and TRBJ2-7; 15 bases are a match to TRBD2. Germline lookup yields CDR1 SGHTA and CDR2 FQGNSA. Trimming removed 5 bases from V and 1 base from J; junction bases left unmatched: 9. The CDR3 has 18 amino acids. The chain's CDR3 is CASSPGTSGRTLSYEQYF. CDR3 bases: TGTGCCAGCAGCCCTGGGACTAGCGGGAGGACCCTATCCTACGAGCAGTACTTC. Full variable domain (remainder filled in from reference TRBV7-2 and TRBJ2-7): GAGVSQSPSNKVTEKGKDVELRCDPISGHTALYWYRQSLGQGLEFLIYFQGNSAPDKSGLPSDRFSAERTGGSVSTLTIQRTQQEDSAVYLCASSPGTSGRTLSYEQYFGPGTRLTVT.

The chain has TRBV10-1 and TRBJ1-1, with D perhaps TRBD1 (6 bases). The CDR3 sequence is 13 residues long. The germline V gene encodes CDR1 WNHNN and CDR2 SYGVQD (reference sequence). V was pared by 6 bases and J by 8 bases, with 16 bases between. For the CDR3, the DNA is TGCGCCAGCAGCCCCTCGCAGCAGGGGGAAGCTTTCTTT. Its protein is CASSPSQQGEAFF.

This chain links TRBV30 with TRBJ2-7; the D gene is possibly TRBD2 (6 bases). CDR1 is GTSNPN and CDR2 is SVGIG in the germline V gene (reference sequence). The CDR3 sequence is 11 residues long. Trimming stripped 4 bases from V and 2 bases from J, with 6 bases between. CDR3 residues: CAWKRAYEQYF. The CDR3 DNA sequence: TGTGCCTGGAAGCGGGCCTACGAGCAGTACTTC.

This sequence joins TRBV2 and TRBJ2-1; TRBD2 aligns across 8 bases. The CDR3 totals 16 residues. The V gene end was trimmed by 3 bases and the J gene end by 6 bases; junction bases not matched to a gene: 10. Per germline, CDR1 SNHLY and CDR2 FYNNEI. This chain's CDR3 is CASSEQAGEYRNEQFF. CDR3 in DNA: TGTGCCAGCAGTGAGCAAGCGGGGGAGTACCGCAATGAGCAGTTCTTC. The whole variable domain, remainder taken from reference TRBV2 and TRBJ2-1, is EPEVTQTPSHQVTQMGQEVILRCVPISNHLYFYWYRQILGQKVEFLVSFYNNEISEKSEIFDDQFSVERPDGSNFTLKIRSTKLEDSAMYFCASSEQAGEYRNEQFFGPGTRLTVL.